This section outlines one T cell receptor beta chain sequence together with its context. Authors' data handling: The authors estimated nucleated cell counts from reference gene primer amplification. Using immunoSEQ multiplex PCR, the repertoire was profiled, and TCRdb retains in-frame clones only, with some absent. V and J calls and clone size are as listed in that table; D and trimming were resolved from the DNA. Found here are 80,000 to 95,000 clones, 75% to 90% of them singletons; the top ten hold 35% to 45%. The germline V gene has CDR1 SGHRS and CDR2 YFSETQ. The CDR3 has 16 residues. Losses at the gene ends were 0 bases for V and 3 bases for J; bases not matched to a gene: 6. This sample was taken from a study of blood T cell repertoires in COVID-19. Study in general: Samples representing acute and convalescent COVID-19 were sourced from the United States, Italy and Spain. PBMCs, B-cell-depleted T cells, or T cells were the source of the cDNA or gDNA that made up the material.

The sequence derives from an elderly man with acute or convalescent COVID-19. The gene calls are TRBV5-1 and TRBJ2-3; 8 bases are shared with TRBD2. Material for sequencing was peripheral blood. The CDR3 is CASSLEPGRGTDTQYF. The CDR3 DNA follows: TGCGCCAGCAGCTTGGAACCCGGGAGGGGGACAGATACGCAGTATTTT.